The clone carrying this T cell receptor beta chain occurred a few times. Germline V gene lookup returns CDR1 SGHAT and CDR2 FQDESV (reference sequence). Between the trimmed V and J ends, which lost 6 bases and 8 bases, there was a span of 23 bases. The CDR3 sequence is 16 residues long. This sample stems from a study of blood T cells in healthy people across ages. The authors ran a second PCR of 7 to 11 cycles using a sample-barcoded 5' primer and a J-beta primer mix. Via MiXCR, TCRdb re-called the 5' RACE reads, giving one row per CDR3 protein. The table records 1.5 million to 2 million distinct CDR3 sequences, approximately 30% of them present only once.

The rearrangement links TRBV11-1 to TRBJ2-1; D may be TRBD1 or TRBD2 (5 bases each). This clonotype originated in a woman aged 30 to 39 in good health. The specimen sequenced was blood. The CDR3 sequence is CASSSLPGRTFHEQFF. The CDR3 region has the DNA TGTGCCAGCAGTTCGCTCCCGGGACGAACCTTTCATGAGCAGTTCTTC.